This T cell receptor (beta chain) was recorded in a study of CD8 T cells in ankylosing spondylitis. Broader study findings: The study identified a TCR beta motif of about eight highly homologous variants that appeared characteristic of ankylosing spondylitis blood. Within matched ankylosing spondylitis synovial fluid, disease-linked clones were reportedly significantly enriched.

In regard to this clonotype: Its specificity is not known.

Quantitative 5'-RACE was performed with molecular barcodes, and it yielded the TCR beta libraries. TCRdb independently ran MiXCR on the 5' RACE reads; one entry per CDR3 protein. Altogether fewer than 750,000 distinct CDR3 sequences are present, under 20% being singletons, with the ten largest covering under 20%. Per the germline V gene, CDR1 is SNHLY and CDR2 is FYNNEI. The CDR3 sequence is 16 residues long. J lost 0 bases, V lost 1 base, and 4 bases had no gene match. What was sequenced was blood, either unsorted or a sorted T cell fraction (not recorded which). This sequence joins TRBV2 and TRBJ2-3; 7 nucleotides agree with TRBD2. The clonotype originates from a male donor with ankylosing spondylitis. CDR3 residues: CASSEGEGSSTDTQYF. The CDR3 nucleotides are TGTGCCAGCAGTGAAGGGGAGGGCAGCAGCACAGATACGCAGTATTTT.